Shown below are 24 T cell receptor beta chains from a single sample sequenced in a study of Ad26.COV2.S vaccination and SARS-CoV-2 variants. Documented treatment: approximately 18 received Ad26.COV2.S at low or high dose, single or two shots; about 5 received placebo; per-sample allocation not given. Samples were taken on day 63 after the first vaccine or placebo injection. Profiled with immunoSEQ multiplex PCR; TCRdb holds only in-frame clones, not every one. The data contain roughly 410,000 clones, roughly 85% of them seen just once; the ten biggest clones take up around 7%. The sequencing here drew on peripheral blood, taken in a trial of Ad26.COV2.S vaccine versus placebo. The receptor source for this set is a person aged 18-65 years who received the Ad26.COV2.S COVID-19 vaccine or a placebo.

The gene calls are TRBV27 and TRBJ1-2; TRBD1 might be the D (5 bases). CDR3 length: 12 residues. Germline-derived CDR1 and CDR2 are MNHEY and SMNVEV (reference sequence). V lost 8 bases and J 8 bases, leaving 15 bases between the germline ends. The CDR3 reads CASASFGDGYTF. CDR3 bases: TGTGCCAGCGCCAGTTTTGGGGACGGCTACACCTTC.

The gene calls are TRBV5-4 and TRBJ1-2, with D possibly TRBD1 on 5 matching bases. V lost 1 base to trimming and J lost 8 bases, with 9 bases between them. The CDR3 sequence is 12 residues long. Germline values: CDR1 SGHNT, CDR2 YYREEE (reference sequence). The CDR3 region has the DNA TGTGCCAGCAGCTTGTTCAGGGACGGCTACACCTTC. This sequence encodes CASSLFRDGYTF.

V is TRBV3-1 (or the pseudogene TRBV3-2) and J is TRBJ2-7, with 10 bases matching TRBD1. The J segment lost 7 bases and the V segment lost 5 bases, leaving 11 bases of the junction unmatched. This CDR3 spans 15 amino acids. Germline CDR1 reads LGHDT; CDR2 reads YNNKEL (reference sequence). As DNA, the CDR3 is TGTGCCAGCAGCGCACCGGGACAGGGGAAGAGTGAGCAGTACTTC. Amino acids: CASSAPGQGKSEQYF.

V usage is TRBV6-5 and J usage is TRBJ1-4, with a tentative D call TRBD1 (6 bases). Germline loops: CDR1 MNHEY, CDR2 SVGAGI. This CDR3 comprises 15 residues. Trimming took off 5 bases at V and 0 bases at J, with 10 bases between the two ends. CDR3 DNA sequence: TGTGCCAGCAGTCTGGACAGAGCAACTAATGAAAAACTGTTTTTT. Translated, it gives CASSLDRATNEKLFF.

The genes are TRBV12-3 or TRBV12-4 and TRBJ1-4; TRBD1 aligns across 7 bases. The CDR3 loop spans 13 amino acids. V lost 7 bases to trimming and J lost 8 bases; unmatched junction nucleotides: 7. The chain's CDR3 is CASTRQGGEKLFF. Here the CDR3 DNA reads TGTGCCAGCACAAGACAGGGAGGGGAAAAACTGTTTTTT.

J is TRBJ1-1 and V is TRBV10-3, with 8 bases lining up with TRBD1. J gave up 4 bases and V 6 bases, and 7 bases lay outside the gene matches. In germline, CDR1 is ENHRY, CDR2 SYGVKD. The CDR3 loop spans 14 amino acids. In nucleotides, the CDR3 is TGTGCCATCAGCGCAGGGGGCGCGGTCACTGAAGCTTTCTTT. This translates into CAISAGGAVTEAFF.

This rearrangement joins TRBV3-1 (or the pseudogene TRBV3-2) to TRBJ2-7; TRBD2 matches 8 bases. The CDR3 is made up of 13 amino acids. V lost 3 bases and J lost 6; bases outside the gene matches: 4. Germline V CDR1 and CDR2: LGHDT, YNNKEL (reference sequence). CDR3 residues: CASSQTSAVEQYF. As DNA, the CDR3 is TGTGCCAGCAGCCAGACTAGCGCAGTCGAGCAGTACTTC.

This clone was detected once. The chain recombines TRBV6-2 or TRBV6-3 with TRBJ2-3; no clear D. Germline CDR1 is MNHEY and CDR2 is SVGEGT. Trimming cost V 4 bases and J 0 bases, with 5 bases left between them. The CDR3 totals 13 residues. CDR3: CASSWYSTDTQYF. CDR3 nucleotides: TGTGCCAGCAGTTGGTACAGCACAGATACGCAGTATTTT.

V gene TRBV4-1 combines with J gene TRBJ1-1; 7 nucleotides align to TRBD1. Germline V gene lookup returns CDR1 MGHRA and CDR2 YSYEKL. This CDR3 has 15 amino acids. The junction had 10 bases not matched to a gene; V was cut back by 4 bases and J by 5 bases. CDR3 sequence reads: CASSLVGAGGTEAFF. As DNA, the CDR3 is TGCGCCAGCAGCCTCGTGGGAGCAGGGGGGACTGAAGCTTTCTTT.

The rearrangement joins TRBV10-3 to TRBJ1-5; 8 bases agree with TRBD1. In germline, CDR1 is ENHRY, CDR2 SYGVKD. The CDR3 consists of 15 residues. J lost 4 bases, V lost 2 bases, and 4 bases had no gene match. The CDR3: CAISEVWTGNQPQHF. The DNA for the CDR3 is TGTGCCATCAGTGAGGTGTGGACAGGGAATCAGCCCCAGCATTTT.

J is TRBJ1-1 and V is TRBV5-4, with a weak D call TRBD1 (5 bases). The CDR3 contains 13 residues. The germline CDR1 and CDR2 sequences are SGHNT and YYREEE (reference sequence). Trimming stripped 3 bases from V and 6 bases from J, with 12 bases between. Here the CDR3 reads CASSWRGRAEAFF. In DNA, the CDR3 is TGTGCCAGCAGCTGGCGGGGCCGGGCTGAAGCTTTCTTT.

The chain employs TRBV7-3 and TRBJ1-1, with D tentatively TRBD1 (5 bases). The V and J ends lost 2 bases and 5 bases respectively, with 15 bases between them. CDR3 size: 15 residues. Germline lookup yields CDR1 SGHTA and CDR2 FQGTGA. CDR3 sequence reads: CASSLQGGGQTEAFF. The CDR3 DNA is TGTGCCAGCAGCTTACAGGGTGGGGGTCAGACTGAAGCTTTCTTT.

The V and J genes are TRBV7-3 and TRBJ2-3; D is unclear. The germline V gene encodes CDR1 SGHTA and CDR2 FQGTGA. The CDR3 is 13 amino acids. Trimming removed 2 bases from V and 5 bases from J, with 8 bases in between. In nucleotides, the CDR3 is TGTGCCAGCAGCTTATCACCCCAAGATACGCAGTATTTT. It codes for CASSLSPQDTQYF.

This chain uses TRBV4-1 with TRBJ1-2, with D unresolved. CDR3 length: 13 amino acids. Germline lookup yields CDR1 MGHRA and CDR2 YSYEKL. V lost 1 base and J 12 bases, leaving 15 bases between the germline ends. In DNA form, the CDR3 reads TGCGCCAGCAGCCAAGCCCTCCCTGGGGTCAACACCTTC. Protein product: CASSQALPGVNTF.

The chain joins TRBV6-5 to TRBJ2-3, with TRBD2 as a possible D gene (5 bases). Trimming shortened V by 6 bases and J by 0 bases, and 13 bases separated the two germline ends. The CDR3 has 15 amino acids. Germline-derived CDR1 and CDR2 are MNHEY and SVGAGI. CDR3 DNA sequence: TGTGCCAGCAGGAGGGCTACATATAGCACAGATACGCAGTATTTT. Protein: CASRRATYSTDTQYF.

The chain combines TRBV10-3 with TRBJ1-1; TRBD1 aligns across 8 bases. The CDR3 runs 18 residues. J gave up 0 bases and V 6 bases, and 15 bases lay outside the gene matches. Per germline, CDR1 ENHRY and CDR2 SYGVKD. As DNA, the CDR3 is TGTGCCATCAGGAGGCAGGGGGCCGTAAAAGTGGTGAACACTGAAGCTTTCTTT. This encodes CAIRRQGAVKVVNTEAFF.

The chain links TRBV4-2 to TRBJ1-5; TRBD1 matches 10 bases. Germline CDR1 is LGHNA and CDR2 is YNFKEQ. CDR3 length: 16 amino acids. V shed 2 bases, J shed 2 bases, and the junction held 3 bases outside the gene matches. For the CDR3, the DNA is TGTGCCAGCAGCCAAAAAGGACAGGGGGGCAATCAGCCCCAGCATTTT. It is translated as CASSQKGQGGNQPQHF.

The rearrangement uses TRBV5-4 and TRBJ1-2; 7 bases are a match to TRBD1. The CDR3 runs 15 residues. From germline, CDR1 is SGHNT and CDR2 YYREEE (reference sequence). After removal of 4 bases from V and 4 bases from J, the junction contained 10 bases not matched to a gene. The CDR3 sequence: CASSLEGALPYGYTF. CDR3 coding DNA: TGTGCCAGCAGCCTGGAGGGGGCGCTACCCTATGGCTACACCTTC.

This chain uses TRBV29-1 with TRBJ2-1, with TRBD1 matching over 7 bases. Germline loops: CDR1 SQVTM, CDR2 ANQGSEA. V shed 5 bases, J shed 5 bases, and the junction held 6 bases outside the gene matches. The CDR3 contains 13 residues. The chain's CDR3 is CSVNRGPNNEQFF. The CDR3 coding sequence is TGCAGCGTTAACAGGGGCCCCAACAATGAGCAGTTCTTC.

The chain carries TRBV7-2 and TRBJ2-2; 8 bases line up with TRBD2. Unmatched junction bases numbered 8, after V lost 1 base and J lost 7 bases. Germline V gives CDR1 SGHTA, CDR2 FQGNSA. The CDR3 spans 16 residues. For the CDR3, the DNA is TGTGCCAGCAGCTTAGATGGTAGACTAGCGTTCGGGGAGCTGTTTTTT. It translates to CASSLDGRLAFGELFF.

The gene calls are TRBV5-6 and TRBJ2-3, with a tentative D call TRBD2 (6 bases). In germline, CDR1 is SGHDT, CDR2 YYEEEE. Trimming took 5 bases from V and 1 from J, leaving 17 bases between them. The CDR3 contains 16 residues. CDR3 nucleotide sequence: TGTGCCAGCAGTCCGGATGGGTGGGGGGGCACAGATACGCAGTATTTT. It encodes CASSPDGWGGTDTQYF.

This clone has only one observation. The V call is TRBV11-2, the J call TRBJ2-1, with TRBD1 as a possible D gene (6 bases). This CDR3 contains 15 residues. Germline CDR1 SGHAT, CDR2 FQNNGV. Trimming removed 0 bases from V and 6 bases from J, with 12 bases in between. CDR3 loop: CASSLDGGPFNEQFF. The CDR3 DNA reads as TGTGCCAGCAGCTTAGATGGGGGCCCCTTCAATGAGCAGTTCTTC.

The chain couples TRBV7-2 to TRBJ1-2; D uncertain. Germline loops: CDR1 SGHTA, CDR2 FQGNSA. Deletions cut 5 bases from V and 1 base from J, with 11 bases between. CDR3 length: 14 residues. CDR3 nucleotides: TGTGCCAGCAGCCCTACCCCAGATAACTATGGCTACACCTTC. Translation gives CASSPTPDNYGYTF.

V and J are TRBV6-4 and TRBJ2-2; a weak D match, TRBD1 (5 bases). Germline lookup yields CDR1 MRHNA and CDR2 SNTAGT. This CDR3 region has 14 residues. V lost 2 bases, J lost 2 bases, and 6 bases lay in between. Here the CDR3 reads CASSDRGNTGELFF. The CDR3 DNA is TGTGCCAGCAGTGACAGGGGAAACACCGGGGAGCTGTTTTTT.